A selection of T cell receptor beta chains follows, all from one sample in a study of blood T cells in healthy people across ages. TCRdb fed the 5' RACE reads into MiXCR, producing one record per CDR3 protein. The repertoire holds around 870,000 distinct CDR3 sequences, with less than 35% as singletons. Sample: blood. The receptor source for this set is an elderly woman in good health. Both conserved end residues are part of each CDR3. The D gene is left open where the match is weak. For some rows the clone size is stated as once, few or many, or as a class when expanded; others skip it.

j_gene	len	d_gene	abundance	v_gene	CDR3nt	CDR3aa
TRBJ1-1	17	TRBD1	many	TRBV5-1	TGCGCCAGCAGCCGACTCGGGACAGGGGGTTCGAACACTGAAGCTTTCTTT	CASSRLGTGGSNTEAFF
TRBJ2-7	17	.	many	TRBV13	TGTGCCAGCAGCTTAGGGGCTTCGGCGGTGAGCTCCTACGAGCAGTACTTC	CASSLGASAVSSYEQYF
TRBJ2-1	13	.	many	TRBV7-9	TGTGCCAGCAGCGCTAGGAGTAACAATGAGCAGTTCTTC	CASSARSNNEQFF
TRBJ2-3	16	.	.	TRBV11-2	TGTGCCAGCAGCTTCCGACTCAGCAAAGGATCAGATACGCAGTATTTT	CASSFRLSKGSDTQYF
TRBJ2-1	14	.	few	TRBV7-2	TGTGCCAGCACCCTCCAACCCGAGAACAATGAGCAGTTCTTC	CASTLQPENNEQFF
TRBJ2-7	16	.	.	TRBV20-1	TGCAGTGCTGCCCCCCGAGAAAAAACAGGCGGGTACGAGCAGTACTTC	CSAAPREKTGGYEQYF
TRBJ2-1	15	.	.	TRBV5-1	TGCGCCAGCAGCTTGGGGTCAGGGGATGTCAATGAGCAGTTCTTC	CASSLGSGDVNEQFF
TRBJ2-7	14	TRBD1	.	TRBV6-6	TGTGCCAGCAGAGTCAGGACAGGGCCCTACGAGCAGTACTTC	CASRVRTGPYEQYF
TRBJ1-5	16	.	few	TRBV6-5	TGTGCCAGCAGTTACGAATCCCCAGGGAGCAATCAGCCCCAGCATTTT	CASSYESPGSNQPQHF
TRBJ1-4	14	.	.	TRBV5-6	TGTGCCAGCAGCTTGACAGTAACTAATGAAAAACTGTTTTTT	CASSLTVTNEKLFF
TRBJ1-3	14	TRBD1	.	TRBV12-3/TRBV12-4	TGTGCCAGCAGACACAGGGGGCTTGGAAACACCATATATTTT	CASRHRGLGNTIYF
TRBJ2-1	16	TRBD1	few	TRBV5-4	TGTGCCAGCAGCTCGACCCCGACAGGGGGAGCGAATGAGCAGTTCTTC	CASSSTPTGGANEQFF
TRBJ1-5	18	TRBD1	many	TRBV6-2/TRBV6-3	TGTGCCAGCAGTTCGGCGGGCCGGACAGGGGCTAGCAATCAGCCCCAGCATTTT	CASSSAGRTGASNQPQHF
TRBJ2-7	16	TRBD1	.	TRBV25-1	TGTGCCAGCAGTAGGTTCTTGGGACAGGGGTACAATGAGCAGTACTTC	CASSRFLGQGYNEQYF
TRBJ2-3	18	TRBD2	.	TRBV4-2	TGTGCCAGCAGCAACCTAGCGGGGGGTTTAACTAGCACAGATACGCAGTATTTT	CASSNLAGGLTSTDTQYF
TRBJ2-7	16	TRBD1	many	TRBV7-2	TGTGCCAGCAGCTCCGACCTACGACAGGGGGGCATCGAGCAGTACTTC	CASSSDLRQGGIEQYF
TRBJ1-5	15	TRBD1	.	TRBV15	TGTGCCACCAGCACACCGGGACAGCAGAATCAGCCCCAGCATTTT	CATSTPGQQNQPQHF
TRBJ2-6	15	.	.	TRBV12-3/TRBV12-4	TGTGCCAGCAGCCTTGTAGGGGATGGGGCCAACGTCCTGACTTTC	CASSLVGDGANVLTF
TRBJ2-7	16	.	.	TRBV13	TGTGCCAGCAGCTTAGGCGGACGGACCAGCTCCCACGAGCAGTACTTC	CASSLGGRTSSHEQYF
TRBJ2-5	14	TRBD2	.	TRBV6-2/TRBV6-3	TGTGCCAGCAAAATGGGACTAACGAAAGAGACCCAGTACTTC	CASKMGLTKETQYF
TRBJ2-1	12	.	many	TRBV29-1	TGCAGCGTTGAGTCTGGGACCAATGAGCAGTTCTTC	CSVESGTNEQFF
TRBJ2-3	13	.	many	TRBV6-5	TGTGCCAGCAGTTTCTCAGAAGCGGATACGCAGTATTTT	CASSFSEADTQYF
TRBJ2-5	14	.	.	TRBV11-3	TGTGCCAGCAGCGCAGACAGGTCGAGGGAGACCCAGTACTTC	CASSADRSRETQYF
TRBJ2-2	14	.	.	TRBV12-3/TRBV12-4	TGTGCCAGCAGCACTACAGGGCACACCGGGGAGCTGTTTTTT	CASSTTGHTGELFF
TRBJ2-1	14	.	.	TRBV20-1	TGCAGTGCTGGAAACAATTTAGGGTACAATGAGCAGTTCTTC	CSAGNNLGYNEQFF
TRBJ2-7	13	TRBD2	few	TRBV11-3	TGTGCCAGCAGCCAACTAGCGGGGTACGAGCAGTACTTC	CASSQLAGYEQYF
TRBJ2-4	17	.	many	TRBV6-5	TGTGCCAGCAGTTACTCAGCAGGTGTCCTAGCCAAAAACATTCAGTACTTC	CASSYSAGVLAKNIQYF
TRBJ2-3	16	.	few	TRBV6-1	TGTGCCAGCAGGACTTACGGGACATCTGTAACAGATACGCAGTATTTT	CASRTYGTSVTDTQYF
TRBJ1-5	14	TRBD1	.	TRBV6-6	TGTGCCAGCAGGGTACGACAGGGGGGACAGCCCCAGCATTTT	CASRVRQGGQPQHF
TRBJ2-7	17	.	few	TRBV6-5	TGTGCCAGCAGTTACTCGCGAGGGGCCCTAGGCTACAATGAGCAGTACTTC	CASSYSRGALGYNEQYF
TRBJ2-7	11	.	many	TRBV24-1	TGTGCCACCTCGGATTCCTACGAGCAGTACTTC	CATSDSYEQYF
TRBJ1-1	13	.	.	TRBV3-1	TGTGCCAGCAGGCCACTTCAGAACACTGAAGCTTTCTTT	CASRPLQNTEAFF
TRBJ1-1	14	.	.	TRBV6-1	TGTGCCAGCAGTGTAGACGCCCCGAACACTGAAGCTTTCTTT	CASSVDAPNTEAFF
TRBJ1-2	13	.	.	TRBV12-3/TRBV12-4	TGTGCCAGCAGTGGACGGAGGATCTATGGCTACACCTTC	CASSGRRIYGYTF
TRBJ2-3	17	TRBD2	few	TRBV2	TGTGCCAGCAGTGTGCGTAAAGGCGGGGGGGAGTCAGATACGCAGTATTTT	CASSVRKGGGESDTQYF
TRBJ1-1	15	.	.	TRBV20-1	TGCAGTGCTAGGGCCTCACTACTAATGAACACTGAAGCTTTCTTT	CSARASLLMNTEAFF
TRBJ2-6	18	.	many	TRBV5-1	TGCGCCAGCAGCTTGGCGGTAGGGCGAGACTCTGGGGCCAACGTCCTGACTTTC	CASSLAVGRDSGANVLTF
TRBJ2-1	16	.	many	TRBV18	TGTGCCAGCTCACCAGGGTCAGGTCGGAGGGGTCGTGAGCAGTTCTTC	CASSPGSGRRGREQFF
TRBJ2-1	12	.	many	TRBV7-9	TGTGCCAGCAGCTTAGACAGCAATGAGCAGTTCTTC	CASSLDSNEQFF
TRBJ2-3	16	TRBD2	.	TRBV7-2	TGTGCCAGCAGCTTAGTCGGGGGGGCTAACGCAGATACGCAGTATTTT	CASSLVGGANADTQYF